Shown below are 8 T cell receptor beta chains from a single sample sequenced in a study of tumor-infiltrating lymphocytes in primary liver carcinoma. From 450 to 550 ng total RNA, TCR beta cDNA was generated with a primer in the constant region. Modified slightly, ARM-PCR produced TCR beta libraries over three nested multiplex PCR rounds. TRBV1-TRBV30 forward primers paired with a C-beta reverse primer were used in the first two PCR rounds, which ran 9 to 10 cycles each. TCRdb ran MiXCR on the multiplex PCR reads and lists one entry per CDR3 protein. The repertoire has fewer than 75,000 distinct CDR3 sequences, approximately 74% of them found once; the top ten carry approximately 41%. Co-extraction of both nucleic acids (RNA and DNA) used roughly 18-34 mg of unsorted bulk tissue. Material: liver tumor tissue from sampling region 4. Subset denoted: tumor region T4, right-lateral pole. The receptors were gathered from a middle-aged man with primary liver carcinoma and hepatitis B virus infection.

The CDR3 protein is CASSSQGLLRELFF. The CDR3 bases are TGTGCCAGCAGCTCCCAGGGACTGCTGCGAGAGCTGTTTTTT. The V gene is TRBV13, the J gene TRBJ2-2; possibly TRBD2 for D (6 bases). The CDR3 consists of 14 residues. Germline loops: CDR1 PRHDT, CDR2 FYEKMQ (reference sequence). The V gene lost 4 bases and the J gene lost 11 bases, with 17 bases spanning the gap.

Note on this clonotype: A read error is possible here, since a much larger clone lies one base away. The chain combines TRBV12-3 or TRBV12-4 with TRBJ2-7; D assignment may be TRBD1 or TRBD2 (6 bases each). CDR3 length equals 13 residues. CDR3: CASSLGGAGEHYF. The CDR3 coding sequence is TGTGCCAGCAGTTTAGGGGGGGCCGGGGAGCACTACTTC.

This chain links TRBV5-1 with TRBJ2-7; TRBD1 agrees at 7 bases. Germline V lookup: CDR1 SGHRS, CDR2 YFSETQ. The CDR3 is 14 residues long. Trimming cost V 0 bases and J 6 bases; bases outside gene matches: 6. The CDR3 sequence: CASSLAGGESEQYF. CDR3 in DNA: TGCGCCAGCAGCTTGGCAGGGGGTGAATCCGAGCAGTACTTC. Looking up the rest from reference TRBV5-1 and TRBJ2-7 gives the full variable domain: KAGVTQTPRYLIKTRGQQVTLSCSPISGHRSVSWYQQTPGQGLQFLFEYFSETQRNKGNFPGRFSGRQFSNSRSEMNVSTLELGDSALYLCASSLAGGESEQYFGPGTRLTVT.

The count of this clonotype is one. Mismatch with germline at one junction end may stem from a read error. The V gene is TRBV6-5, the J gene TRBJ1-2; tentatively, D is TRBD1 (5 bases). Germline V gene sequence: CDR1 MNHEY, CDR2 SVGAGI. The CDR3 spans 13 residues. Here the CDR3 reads CASSAGGIYGYTF. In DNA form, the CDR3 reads TGTGCCAGCAGTGCCGGGGGAATCTATGGCTACACCTTT.

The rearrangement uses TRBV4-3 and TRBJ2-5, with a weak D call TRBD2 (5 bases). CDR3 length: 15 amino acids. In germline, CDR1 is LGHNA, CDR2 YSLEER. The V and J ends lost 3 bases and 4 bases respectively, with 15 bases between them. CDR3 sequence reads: CASSHHAGPRETQYF. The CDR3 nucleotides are TGCGCCAGCAGCCATCATGCGGGTCCTCGAGAGACCCAGTACTTC.

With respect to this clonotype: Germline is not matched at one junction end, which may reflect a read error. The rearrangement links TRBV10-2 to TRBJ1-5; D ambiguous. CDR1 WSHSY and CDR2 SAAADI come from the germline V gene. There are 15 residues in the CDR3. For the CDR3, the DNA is TGCGCCAGAAAGGAGGAGCTGGGGAGCAATCAGCCTCAGCATTTT. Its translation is CARKEELGSNQPQHF.

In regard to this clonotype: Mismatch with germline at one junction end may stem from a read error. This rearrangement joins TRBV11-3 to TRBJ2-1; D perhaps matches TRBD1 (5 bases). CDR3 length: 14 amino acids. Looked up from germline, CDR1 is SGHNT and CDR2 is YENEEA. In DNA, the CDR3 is TGTGCCAGCGGCTTAGGGGTCAGCAACAATGAGCAGTCCTTC. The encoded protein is CASGLGVSNNEQSF.

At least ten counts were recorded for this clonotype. The CDR3 sequence is CASSPLPGPEAFF. CDR3 DNA: TGTGCCAGCTCACCCTTACCAGGCCCTGAAGCTTTCTTT. V and J are TRBV18 and TRBJ1-1; no firm D call. This CDR3 contains 13 residues. V lost 3 bases to trimming and J lost 6 bases, with 11 bases between them. CDR1 KGHSH and CDR2 LQKENI come from the germline V gene.